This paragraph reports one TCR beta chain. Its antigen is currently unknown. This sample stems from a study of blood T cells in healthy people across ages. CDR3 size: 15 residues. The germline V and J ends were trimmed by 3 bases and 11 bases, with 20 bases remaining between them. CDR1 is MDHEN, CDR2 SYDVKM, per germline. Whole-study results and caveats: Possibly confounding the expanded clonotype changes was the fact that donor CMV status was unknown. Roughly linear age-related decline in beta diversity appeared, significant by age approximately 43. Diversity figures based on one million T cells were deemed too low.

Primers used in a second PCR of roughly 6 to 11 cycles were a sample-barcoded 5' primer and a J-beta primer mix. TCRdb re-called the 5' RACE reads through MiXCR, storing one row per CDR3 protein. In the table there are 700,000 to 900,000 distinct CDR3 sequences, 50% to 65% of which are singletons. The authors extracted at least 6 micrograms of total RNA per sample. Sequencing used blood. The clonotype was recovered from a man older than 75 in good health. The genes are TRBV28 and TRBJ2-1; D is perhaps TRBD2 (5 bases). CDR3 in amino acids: CASSLGDRSPTKQFF. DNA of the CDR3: TGTGCCAGCAGTTTGGGAGATAGGTCGCCAACCAAGCAGTTCTTC.